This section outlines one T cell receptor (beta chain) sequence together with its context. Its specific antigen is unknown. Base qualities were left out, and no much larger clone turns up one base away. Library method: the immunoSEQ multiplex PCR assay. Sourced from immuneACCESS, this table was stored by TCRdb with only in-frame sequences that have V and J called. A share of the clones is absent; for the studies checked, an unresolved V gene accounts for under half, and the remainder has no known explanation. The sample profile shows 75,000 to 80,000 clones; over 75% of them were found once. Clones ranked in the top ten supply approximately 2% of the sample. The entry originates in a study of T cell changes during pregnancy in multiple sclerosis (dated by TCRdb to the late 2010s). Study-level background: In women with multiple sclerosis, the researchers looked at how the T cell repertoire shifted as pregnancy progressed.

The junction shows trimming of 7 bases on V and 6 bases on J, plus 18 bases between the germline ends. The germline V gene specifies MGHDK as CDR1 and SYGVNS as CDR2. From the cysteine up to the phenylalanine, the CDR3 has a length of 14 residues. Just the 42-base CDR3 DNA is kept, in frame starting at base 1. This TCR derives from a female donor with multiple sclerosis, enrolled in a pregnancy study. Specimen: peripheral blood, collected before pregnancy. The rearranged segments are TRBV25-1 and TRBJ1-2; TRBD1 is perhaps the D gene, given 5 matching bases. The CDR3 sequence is CASTSGGTANGYTF. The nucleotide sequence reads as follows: TGTGCCAGCACCTCAGGCGGGACGGCGAATGGCTACACCTTC.